The source of this TCR beta chain is a study of T cells expressing NK-cell markers. As for the study in general: Obtained from sorted CD3+CD56+NKG2C+, CD3+CD56+NKG2C- and CD3+CD56-NKG2C+ T cells were the TCR beta repertoires.

As for this clonotype: Its antigen is not known.

Study results and limitations: It remained uncertain whether the expanded NKG2C+ T cell clones were specific for HCMV antigens. Topping the CD3+CD56-NKG2C+ fraction as well were these clonotypes, in a few donors.

TCRdb re-called the 5' RACE reads and shows each CDR3 protein once, DNA omitted. This listing includes hundreds of thousands of distinct CDR3 sequences. Germline V gene data show CDR1 as MNHNS and CDR2 as SASEGT. CDR3 length equals 14 residues. Sample: blood T cells: a sorted CD56 or NKG2C T cell subset, CD4+ or CD8+ T cells, or bulk PBMC T cells (not recorded which). The TCR sequence derives from a woman aged 18 to 69 in good health. The rearrangement joins TRBV6-1 to TRBJ2-5; checking the TCRdb D call of TRBD2 is not possible without DNA. The chain's CDR3 is CASIQGQGGVTQYF.